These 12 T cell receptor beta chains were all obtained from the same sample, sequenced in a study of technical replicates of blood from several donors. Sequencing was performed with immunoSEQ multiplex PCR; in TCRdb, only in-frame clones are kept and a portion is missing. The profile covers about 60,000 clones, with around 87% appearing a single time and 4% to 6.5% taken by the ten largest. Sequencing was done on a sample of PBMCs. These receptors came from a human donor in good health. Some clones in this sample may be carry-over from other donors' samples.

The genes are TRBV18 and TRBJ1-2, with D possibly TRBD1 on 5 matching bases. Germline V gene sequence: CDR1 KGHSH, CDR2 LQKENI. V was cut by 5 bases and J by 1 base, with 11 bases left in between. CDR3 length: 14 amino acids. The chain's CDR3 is CASSADSGNYGYTF. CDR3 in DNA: TGTGCCAGCTCAGCCGACAGTGGTAACTATGGCTACACCTTC.

CDR3 coding DNA: TGTGCCAGCAGTTTGGACAGGAGCTCCTACGAGCAGTACTTC. Its protein is CASSLDRSSYEQYF. The rearrangement links TRBV28 to TRBJ2-7; 7 nucleotides line up with TRBD1. J gave up 0 bases and V 3 bases, and 2 bases lay outside the gene matches. The CDR3 extends over 14 amino acids. CDR1 and CDR2 from the germline V gene are MDHEN and SYDVKM.

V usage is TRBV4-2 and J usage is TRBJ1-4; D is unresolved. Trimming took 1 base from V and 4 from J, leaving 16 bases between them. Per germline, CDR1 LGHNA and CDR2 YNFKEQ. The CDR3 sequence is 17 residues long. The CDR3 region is CASSQAFGSKSNEKLFF. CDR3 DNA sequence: TGTGCCAGCAGCCAAGCCTTCGGTTCGAAGAGTAATGAAAAACTGTTTTTT.

The CDR3 protein is CASSNTPGTEAFF. In DNA form, the CDR3 reads TGTGCCAGCAGCAACACCCCGGGGACTGAAGCTTTCTTT. The chain links TRBV7-2 to TRBJ1-1; D unresolved. The CDR3 totals 13 residues. Trimming removed 5 bases at V and 5 bases at J, with 12 bases between. CDR1 SGHTA and CDR2 FQGNSA come from the germline V gene.

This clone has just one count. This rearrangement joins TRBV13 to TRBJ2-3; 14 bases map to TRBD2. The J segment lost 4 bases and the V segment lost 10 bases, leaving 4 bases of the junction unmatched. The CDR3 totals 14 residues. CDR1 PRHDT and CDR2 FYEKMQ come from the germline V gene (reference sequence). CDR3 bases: TGTGCCACCGGGACTAGCGGGGGATCAGATACGCAGTATTTT. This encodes CATGTSGGSDTQYF.

The CDR3 loop reads CASSLAPSSYNEQFF. In DNA, the CDR3 is TGTGCCAGCAGTCTAGCCCCGAGCTCCTACAATGAGCAGTTCTTC. The chain combines TRBV11-1 with TRBJ2-1, with TRBD2 as a possible D gene (5 bases). The CDR3 is made up of 15 amino acids. V lost 6 bases to trimming and J lost 0 bases, with 12 bases between them. From germline, CDR1 is SGHAT and CDR2 FQDESV (reference sequence).

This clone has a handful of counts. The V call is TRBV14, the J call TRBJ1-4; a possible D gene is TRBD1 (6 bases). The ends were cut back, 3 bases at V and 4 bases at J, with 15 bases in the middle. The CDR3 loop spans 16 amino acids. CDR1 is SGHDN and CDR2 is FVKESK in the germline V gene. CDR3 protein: CASSHRIGDNNEKLFF. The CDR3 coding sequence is TGTGCCAGCAGCCATAGAATAGGGGACAATAATGAAAAACTGTTTTTT. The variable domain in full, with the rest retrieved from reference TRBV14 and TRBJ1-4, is EAGVTQFPSHSVIEKGQTVTLRCDPISGHDNLYWYRRVMGKEIKFLLHFVKESKQDESGMPNNRFLAERTGGTYSTLKVQPAELEDSGVYFCASSHRIGDNNEKLFFGSGTQLSVL.

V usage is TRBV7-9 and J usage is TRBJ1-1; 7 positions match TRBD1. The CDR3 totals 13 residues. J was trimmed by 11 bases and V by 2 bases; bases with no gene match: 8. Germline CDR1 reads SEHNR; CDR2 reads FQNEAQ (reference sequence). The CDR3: CASSLQGGQEAFF. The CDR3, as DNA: TGTGCCAGCAGCTTACAGGGGGGCCAGGAGGCTTTCTTT.

CDR3 DNA: TGCGCCAGCAGCCTGGGGGGATGGGGCAATCAGCCCCAGCATTTT. Translation: CASSLGGWGNQPQHF. The chain joins TRBV4-1 to TRBJ1-5; D may be TRBD1 (5 bases). CDR1 and CDR2 from the germline V gene are MGHRA and YSYEKL. Trimming removed 4 bases at V and 2 bases at J, with 12 bases between. The CDR3 totals 15 residues.

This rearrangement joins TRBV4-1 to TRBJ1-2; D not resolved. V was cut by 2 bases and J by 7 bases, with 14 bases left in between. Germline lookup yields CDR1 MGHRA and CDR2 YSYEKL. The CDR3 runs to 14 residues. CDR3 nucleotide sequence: TGCGCCAGCAGCCAACCGGGGAAGAGTTCTGGCTACACCTTC. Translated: CASSQPGKSSGYTF.

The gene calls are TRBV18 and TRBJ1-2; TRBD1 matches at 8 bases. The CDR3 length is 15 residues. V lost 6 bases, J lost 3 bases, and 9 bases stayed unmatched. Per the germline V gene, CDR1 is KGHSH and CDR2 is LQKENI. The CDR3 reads CASSPPGQGYYGYTF. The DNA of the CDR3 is TGTGCCAGCTCTCCCCCCGGACAGGGCTACTATGGCTACACCTTC.

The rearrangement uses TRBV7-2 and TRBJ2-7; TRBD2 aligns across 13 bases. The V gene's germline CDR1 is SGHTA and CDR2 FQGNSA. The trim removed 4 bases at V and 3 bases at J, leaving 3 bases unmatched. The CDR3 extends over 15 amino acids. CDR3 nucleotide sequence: TGTGCCAGCAGCTCCACTAGCGGGGGGGTCTACGAGCAGTACTTC. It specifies CASSSTSGGVYEQYF. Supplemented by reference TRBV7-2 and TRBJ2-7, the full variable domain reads GAGVSQSPSNKVTEKGKDVELRCDPISGHTALYWYRQSLGQGLEFLIYFQGNSAPDKSGLPSDRFSAERTGGSVSTLTIQRTQQEDSAVYLCASSSTSGGVYEQYFGPGTRLTVT.